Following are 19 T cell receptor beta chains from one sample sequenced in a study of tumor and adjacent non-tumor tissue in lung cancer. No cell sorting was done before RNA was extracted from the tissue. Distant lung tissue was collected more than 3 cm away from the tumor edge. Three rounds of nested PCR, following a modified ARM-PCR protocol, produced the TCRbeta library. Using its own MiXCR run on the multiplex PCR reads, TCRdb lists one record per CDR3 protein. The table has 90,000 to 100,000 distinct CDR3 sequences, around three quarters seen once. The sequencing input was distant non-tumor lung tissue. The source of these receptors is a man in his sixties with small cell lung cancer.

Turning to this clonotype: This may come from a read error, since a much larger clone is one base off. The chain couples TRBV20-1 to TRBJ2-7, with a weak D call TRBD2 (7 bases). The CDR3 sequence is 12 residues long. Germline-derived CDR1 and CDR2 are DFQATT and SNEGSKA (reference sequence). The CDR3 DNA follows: TGCAATGCTCGGGGGGCTGAATACGAGCAGTACTTC. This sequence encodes CNARGAEYEQYF.

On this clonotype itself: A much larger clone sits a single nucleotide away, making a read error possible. The CDR3 is CSAGTWVEKDEQFF. The CDR3 coding sequence is TGCAGTGCTGGGACATGGGTAGAAAAGGATGAGCAGTTCTTC. The rearrangement joins TRBV20-1 to TRBJ2-1, with a weak D call TRBD1 (6 bases). Germline lookup yields CDR1 DFQATT and CDR2 SNEGSKA (reference sequence). The CDR3 spans 14 residues. V was trimmed by 5 bases and J by 8 bases, leaving 19 bases between them.

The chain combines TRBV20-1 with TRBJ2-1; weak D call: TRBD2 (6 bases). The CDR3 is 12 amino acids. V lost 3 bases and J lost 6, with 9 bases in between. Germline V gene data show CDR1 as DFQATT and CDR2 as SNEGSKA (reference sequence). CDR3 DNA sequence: TGCAGTGCTAGGACCGGGGGCAATGAGCAGTTCTTC. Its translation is CSARTGGNEQFF.

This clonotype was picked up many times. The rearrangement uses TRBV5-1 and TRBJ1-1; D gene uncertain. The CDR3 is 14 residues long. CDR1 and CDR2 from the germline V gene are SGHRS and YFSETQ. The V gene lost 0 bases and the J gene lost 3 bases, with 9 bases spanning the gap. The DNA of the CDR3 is TGCGCCAGCAGCTTGGTCGGGTCACACACTGAAGCTTTCTTT. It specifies CASSLVGSHTEAFF. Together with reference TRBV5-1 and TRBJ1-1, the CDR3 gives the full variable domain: KAGVTQTPRYLIKTRGQQVTLSCSPISGHRSVSWYQQTPGQGLQFLFEYFSETQRNKGNFPGRFSGRQFSNSRSEMNVSTLELGDSALYLCASSLVGSHTEAFFGQGTRLTVV.

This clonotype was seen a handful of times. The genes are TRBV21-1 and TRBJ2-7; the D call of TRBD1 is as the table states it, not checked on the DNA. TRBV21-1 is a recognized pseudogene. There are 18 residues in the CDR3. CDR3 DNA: TGTGCCAGCAGCGACGGACAGGGGTCCTTACAGGGCATCTACGAGCAGTACGTC. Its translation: CASSDGQGSLQGIYEQYV.

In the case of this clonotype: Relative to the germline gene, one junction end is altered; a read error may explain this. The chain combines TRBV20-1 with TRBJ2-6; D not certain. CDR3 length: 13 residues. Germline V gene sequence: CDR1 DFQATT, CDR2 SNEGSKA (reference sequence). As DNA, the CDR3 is TGCAGTACTCACCTCTCTGAGGCCAACGTCCTGACTTTC. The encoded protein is CSTHLSEANVLTF.

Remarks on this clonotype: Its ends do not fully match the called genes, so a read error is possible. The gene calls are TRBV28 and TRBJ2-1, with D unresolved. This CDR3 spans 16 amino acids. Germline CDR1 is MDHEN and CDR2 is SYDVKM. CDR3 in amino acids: CASSLLSRLSYSEQFF. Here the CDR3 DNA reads TGTGCCAGCAGTTTATTGTCTAGACTGTCCTACAGTGAGCAGTTCTTC.

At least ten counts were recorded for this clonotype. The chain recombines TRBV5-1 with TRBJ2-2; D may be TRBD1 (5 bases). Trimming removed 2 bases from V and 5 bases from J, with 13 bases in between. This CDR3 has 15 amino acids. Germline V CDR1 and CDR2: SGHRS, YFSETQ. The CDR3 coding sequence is TGCGCCAGCAGCTTATCGACAGTCGGGACCGGGGAGCTGTTTTTT. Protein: CASSLSTVGTGELFF.

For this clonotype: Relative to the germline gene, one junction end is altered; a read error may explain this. The CDR3, as DNA: TGTGTCATGAGCTTAGAGGCGGCGGGCCTAAAGATCTTC. This codes for CVMSLEAAGLKIF. The genes are TRBV11-2 and TRBJ2-1; a possible D gene is TRBD2 (5 bases). Germline V gene data show CDR1 as SGHAT and CDR2 as FQNNGV. The CDR3 loop spans 13 amino acids.

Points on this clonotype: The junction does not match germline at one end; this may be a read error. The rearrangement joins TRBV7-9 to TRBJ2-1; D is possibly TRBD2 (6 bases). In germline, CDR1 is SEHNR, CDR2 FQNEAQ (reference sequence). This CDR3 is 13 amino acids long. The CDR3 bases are TGTCCCAGCAGCTTGAGGGAGGCGTATGAGCAGTTCTTC. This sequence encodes CPSSLREAYEQFF.

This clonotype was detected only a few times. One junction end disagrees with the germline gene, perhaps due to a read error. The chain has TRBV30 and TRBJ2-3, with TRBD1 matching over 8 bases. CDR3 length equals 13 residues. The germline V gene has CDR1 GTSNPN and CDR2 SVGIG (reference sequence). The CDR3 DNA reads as TGTGCCTGGAGTTTGCAGGGGGCAGATACGCATTATTTT. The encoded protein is CAWSLQGADTHYF.

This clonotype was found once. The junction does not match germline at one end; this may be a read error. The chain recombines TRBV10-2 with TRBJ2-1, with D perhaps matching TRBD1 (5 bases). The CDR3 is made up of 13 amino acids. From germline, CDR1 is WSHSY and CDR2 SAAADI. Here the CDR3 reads CACCETGQGEHFF. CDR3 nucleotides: TGCGCCTGTTGCGAGACTGGCCAGGGTGAGCATTTCTTC.

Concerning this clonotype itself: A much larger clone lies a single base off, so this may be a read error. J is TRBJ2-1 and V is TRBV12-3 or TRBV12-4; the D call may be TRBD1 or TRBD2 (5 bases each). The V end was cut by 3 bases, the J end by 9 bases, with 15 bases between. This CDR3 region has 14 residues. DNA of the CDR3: TGTGCCAGCAGTTTCGAGGGAAAAAGGGGTGAGCAGTTCTTC. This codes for CASSFEGKRGEQFF.

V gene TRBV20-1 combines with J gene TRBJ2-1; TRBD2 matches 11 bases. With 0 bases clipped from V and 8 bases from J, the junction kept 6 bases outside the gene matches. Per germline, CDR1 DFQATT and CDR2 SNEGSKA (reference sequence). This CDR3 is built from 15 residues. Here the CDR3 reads CSARDPLAGGDEQFF. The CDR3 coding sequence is TGCAGTGCTAGAGATCCCCTAGCGGGAGGCGATGAGCAGTTCTTC.

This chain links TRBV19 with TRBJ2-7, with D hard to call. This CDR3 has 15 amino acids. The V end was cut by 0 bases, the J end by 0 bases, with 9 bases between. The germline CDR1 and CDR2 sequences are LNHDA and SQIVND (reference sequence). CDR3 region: CASSIDSQSSYEQYF. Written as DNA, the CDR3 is TGTGCCAGTAGTATAGATTCCCAGAGCTCCTACGAGCAGTACTTC.

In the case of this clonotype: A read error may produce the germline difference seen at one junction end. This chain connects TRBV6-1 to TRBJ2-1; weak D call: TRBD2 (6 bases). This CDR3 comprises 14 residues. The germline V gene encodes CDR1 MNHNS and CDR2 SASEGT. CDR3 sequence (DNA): TGTGTCAGCAGGATACAACTAGCTCGGAATGAGCAGTTCTTC. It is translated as CVSRIQLARNEQFF.

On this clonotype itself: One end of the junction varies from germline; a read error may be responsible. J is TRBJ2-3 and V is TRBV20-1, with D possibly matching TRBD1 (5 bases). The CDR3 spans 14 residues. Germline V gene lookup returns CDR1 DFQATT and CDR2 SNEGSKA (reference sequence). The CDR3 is CSARAIKGTGTQYF. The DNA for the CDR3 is TGCAGTGCTAGAGCCATTAAGGGCACAGGTACGCAGTATTTT.

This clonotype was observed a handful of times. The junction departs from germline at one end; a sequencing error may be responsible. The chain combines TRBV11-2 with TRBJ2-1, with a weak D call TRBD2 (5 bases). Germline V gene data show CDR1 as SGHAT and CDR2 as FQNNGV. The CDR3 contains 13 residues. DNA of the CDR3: TGTGTCAGGAGTTTAGAGGCGGCGGGCCTAAAGATCTTC. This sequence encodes CVRSLEAAGLKIF.

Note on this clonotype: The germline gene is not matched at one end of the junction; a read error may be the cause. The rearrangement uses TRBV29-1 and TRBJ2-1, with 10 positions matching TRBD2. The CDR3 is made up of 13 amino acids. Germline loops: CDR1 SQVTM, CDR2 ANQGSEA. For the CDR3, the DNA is TGCAGTGTTGAAGGACTAGCGGTGAATGTGCAGTTCTTC. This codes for CSVEGLAVNVQFF.